This entry is about one T cell receptor (beta chain). Its antigen remains unidentified. The sample originates from a study of response to subunit inactivated influenza vaccine. In germline, CDR1 is MGHRA, CDR2 YSYEKL. This CDR3 contains 16 residues. V lost 0 bases to trimming and J lost 9 bases, with 18 bases between them. General observations from the study: The authors put forward the suggestion that each seasonal influenza vaccination may bring in only a limited number of new T cells.

TCRdb reprocessed the RT-PCR reads via MiXCR and lists one record per CDR3 protein. The table has 550,000 to 800,000 distinct CDR3 sequences, about a sixth seen once. The receptor was derived from a man in his forties or fifties who received an inactivated influenza vaccine. The chain has TRBV4-1 and TRBJ1-3; tentative D call: TRBD1 (5 bases). The specimen comprised PBMCs from blood, sampled 11 to 12 days after vaccination. The CDR3 loop is CASSQDGQGRLGTIYF. The DNA for the CDR3 is TGCGCCAGCAGCCAAGATGGGCAGGGTCGCCTTGGCACCATATATTTT.